The 26 T cell receptor beta chains given below trace back to one sample, sequenced in a study of cytomegalovirus exposure and HLA in healthy donors. Both 60 Vbeta primers and 13 Jbeta primers went into the PCR. TCRdb's table, derived via immunoSEQ multiplex PCR, lists solely in-frame clones and lacks some. Of 95,000 to 150,000 clones in the sample, 75% were seen once. The specimen sequenced was PBMCs. Source of these receptors: a woman in her 40s in good health and CMV-seropositive.

The chain carries TRBV28 and TRBJ1-2; a weak D match, TRBD1 (6 bases). The CDR3 totals 15 residues. Per the germline V gene, CDR1 is MDHEN and CDR2 is SYDVKM. V dropped 2 bases and J dropped 2 bases, with 12 bases sitting between them. CDR3 sequence: CASSLSSGENYGYTF. The CDR3, as DNA: TGTGCCAGCAGTTTAAGTTCAGGGGAAAACTATGGCTACACCTTC.

The J gene is TRBJ2-7, the V gene TRBV27; a weak D match, TRBD2 (5 bases). This CDR3 contains 12 residues. V shed 10 bases and J shed 2 bases, with 12 bases lying between them. Germline values: CDR1 MNHEY, CDR2 SMNVEV (reference sequence). The CDR3 DNA reads as TGTGCCACCCGGGGTTCCCCCTACGAGCAGTACTTC. Residues: CATRGSPYEQYF.

The chain employs TRBV28 and TRBJ1-3; possible D gene TRBD1, 5 bases. The V gene lost 10 bases and the J gene lost 0 bases, with 13 bases spanning the gap. This CDR3 is built from 14 residues. Germline V CDR1 and CDR2: MDHEN, SYDVKM. Here the CDR3 reads CATGGSVSGNTIYF. The DNA of the CDR3 is TGTGCCACCGGGGGGAGTGTCTCTGGAAACACCATATATTTT.

The V and J genes are TRBV5-1 and TRBJ2-1, with TRBD2 matching over 14 bases. Trimming took 3 bases from V and 8 from J; bases not matched to a gene: 10. CDR1 and CDR2 (germline): SGHRS, YFSETQ. The CDR3 loop spans 17 amino acids. CDR3 nucleotide sequence: TGCGCCAGCAGCTGGGGACTAGCGGGGGAGGTTGGTGATGAGCAGTTCTTC. This encodes CASSWGLAGEVGDEQFF.

The genes are TRBV4-1 and TRBJ1-1; no firm D call. With 0 bases removed from V and 6 bases from J, the gap between germline ends came to 11 bases. The CDR3 is 14 residues long. Germline CDR1 reads MGHRA; CDR2 reads YSYEKL. CDR3: CASSQDAGIPEAFF. In DNA form, the CDR3 reads TGCGCCAGCAGCCAAGACGCAGGCATCCCTGAAGCTTTCTTT.

The chain uses TRBV5-1 and TRBJ1-3, with 8 bases that match TRBD1. Germline CDR1 SGHRS, CDR2 YFSETQ. V lost 1 base and J lost 7; bases outside the gene matches: 4. This CDR3 has 14 amino acids. CDR3 bases: TGCGCCAGCAGCTTGAGTGGGACAGGCAACACCATATATTTT. Amino acid sequence: CASSLSGTGNTIYF.

The chain carries TRBV10-3 and TRBJ1-1, with no clear D. CDR1 is ENHRY, CDR2 SYGVKD, per germline. Deletions cut 0 bases from V and 4 bases from J, with 12 bases between. CDR3 length: 15 amino acids. DNA of the CDR3: TGTGCCATCAGTGAGTCGTCCCCGGGGAGCACTGAAGCTTTCTTT. Its translation: CAISESSPGSTEAFF.

The chain employs TRBV2 and TRBJ2-1, with D unclear. CDR1 is SNHLY and CDR2 is FYNNEI in the germline V gene. The CDR3 extends over 13 amino acids. V was pared by 1 base and J by 8 bases, with 9 bases between. For the CDR3, the DNA is TGTGCCAGCAGTGAAGACAGAATCCATGAGCAGTTCTTC. As protein: CASSEDRIHEQFF.

The chain employs TRBV19 and TRBJ2-1; 9 bases agree with TRBD1. The CDR3 contains 13 residues. The germline V gene has CDR1 LNHDA and CDR2 SQIVND (reference sequence). Trimming at V came to 9 bases and at J to 6 bases, leaving 6 bases not matched to a gene. The CDR3 region is CASGTGRINEQFF. Written as DNA, the CDR3 is TGTGCCAGCGGGACAGGGAGGATCAATGAGCAGTTCTTC.

The chain couples TRBV5-1 to TRBJ2-1; 8 positions agree with TRBD1. CDR3 length: 15 amino acids. The V gene end was trimmed by 1 base and the J gene end by 6 bases; junction bases not matched to a gene: 6. The germline CDR1 and CDR2 sequences are SGHRS and YFSETQ. In DNA form, the CDR3 reads TGCGCCAGCAGCTTGTATCTACAGGGGGTCAATGAGCAGTTCTTC. Translated, it gives CASSLYLQGVNEQFF. The entire variable domain, with the rest obtained from reference TRBV5-1 and TRBJ2-1, is as follows: KAGVTQTPRYLIKTRGQQVTLSCSPISGHRSVSWYQQTPGQGLQFLFEYFSETQRNKGNFPGRFSGRQFSNSRSEMNVSTLELGDSALYLCASSLYLQGVNEQFFGPGTRLTVL.

J is TRBJ2-4 and V is TRBV4-1; weak D call: TRBD2 (7 bases). V was cut by 0 bases and J by 8 bases, with 17 bases left in between. CDR1 and CDR2 from the germline V gene are MGHRA and YSYEKL. This CDR3 has 16 amino acids. The CDR3 bases are TGCGCCAGCAGCCAAGATCCAGGGGCGGCGGGAGACATTCAGTACTTC. The encoded protein is CASSQDPGAAGDIQYF.

J is TRBJ2-1 and V is TRBV4-3, with D possibly matching TRBD2 (5 bases). Germline V gene sequence: CDR1 LGHNA, CDR2 YSLEER. The CDR3 is made up of 15 amino acids. The ends were cut back, 0 bases at V and 4 bases at J, with 10 bases in the middle. The CDR3 here is CASSQEERLYNEQFF. The DNA for the CDR3 is TGCGCCAGCAGCCAAGAGGAGCGGCTATACAATGAGCAGTTCTTC.

The rearrangement links TRBV5-6 to TRBJ1-1; 8 nucleotides match TRBD1. This CDR3 is built from 15 residues. Germline loops: CDR1 SGHDT, CDR2 YYEEEE. The junction had 2 bases not matched to a gene; V was cut back by 0 bases and J by 1 base. The CDR3 spells CASSLGQGRNTEAFF. The CDR3 coding sequence is TGTGCCAGCAGCTTGGGACAGGGGAGGAACACTGAAGCTTTCTTT.

This clone appeared a few times. V is TRBV6-5 and J is TRBJ1-2; D perhaps matches TRBD1 (5 bases). The CDR3 is 13 amino acids. Germline CDR1 MNHEY, CDR2 SVGAGI. Trimming removed 6 bases from V and 4 bases from J, with 12 bases in between. CDR3 residues: CASRPGLSYGYTF. CDR3 DNA sequence: TGTGCCAGCAGGCCGGGACTGAGCTATGGCTACACCTTC.

This rearrangement joins TRBV30 to TRBJ1-2; 8 nucleotides line up with TRBD1. Germline CDR1 is GTSNPN and CDR2 is SVGIG (reference sequence). With 8 bases clipped from V and 5 bases from J, the junction kept 4 bases outside the gene matches. The CDR3 loop spans 11 amino acids. This CDR3 is CASRDRYGYTF. DNA for the CDR3: TGTGCCAGCCGGGACAGGTATGGCTACACCTTC. Using reference TRBV30 and TRBJ1-2 for the parts outside the CDR3, the full variable domain is SQTIHQWPATLVQPVGSPLSLECTVEGTSNPNLYWYRQAAGRGLQLLFYSVGIGQISSEVPQNLSASRPQDRQFILSSKKLLLSDSGFYLCASRDRYGYTFGSGTRLTVV.

This chain connects TRBV30 to TRBJ1-1; 7 positions agree with TRBD1. Looked up from germline, CDR1 is GTSNPN and CDR2 is SVGIG (reference sequence). V gave up 4 bases and J gave up 4 bases; unmatched junction bases: 6. The CDR3 is made up of 13 amino acids. The chain's CDR3 is CAWNVQGGTEAFF. The DNA of the CDR3 is TGTGCCTGGAACGTTCAGGGGGGCACTGAAGCTTTCTTT.

The J gene is TRBJ1-1, the V gene TRBV4-1; TRBD1 matches 11 bases. V lost 3 bases, J lost 10 bases, and 7 bases stayed unmatched. Germline assignment: CDR1 MGHRA and CDR2 YSYEKL. CDR3 size: 14 residues. Written as DNA, the CDR3 is TGCGCCAGCAGCCAGACGGACAGGGGGCTTCTAGCTTTCTTT. It codes for CASSQTDRGLLAFF.

The rearrangement uses TRBV11-1 and TRBJ2-5, with a tentative D call TRBD2 (6 bases). Trimming took 1 base from V and 2 from J, leaving 17 bases between them. Germline V gene data show CDR1 as SGHAT and CDR2 as FQDESV (reference sequence). This CDR3 comprises 17 residues. In DNA form, the CDR3 reads TGTGCCAGCAGCTTAGTCTGGGGGTGGGGGGAACAAGAGACCCAGTACTTC. Amino acid sequence: CASSLVWGWGEQETQYF.

The chain couples TRBV5-4 to TRBJ1-4; TRBD1 is a possible D gene (5 bases). Germline values: CDR1 SGHNT, CDR2 YYREEE (reference sequence). CDR3 length equals 13 residues. With 4 bases removed from V and 8 bases from J, the gap between germline ends came to 12 bases. The CDR3 nucleotides are TGTGCCAGCAGCGTTTGGGGCGCCGAAAAACTGTTTTTT. Translating gives CASSVWGAEKLFF.

This sequence joins TRBV5-4 and TRBJ2-5, with 8 nucleotides matching TRBD1. Germline CDR1 and CDR2: SGHNT and YYREEE (reference sequence). The J segment lost 5 bases and the V segment lost 2 bases, leaving 5 bases of the junction unmatched. The CDR3 has 14 residues. CDR3 coding DNA: TGTGCCAGCAGCTTTCAGGGGGCAGGCGAGACCCAGTACTTC. Protein product: CASSFQGAGETQYF.

The gene calls are TRBV5-6 and TRBJ2-4, with 7 bases aligning to TRBD2. Unmatched junction bases numbered 10, after V lost 4 bases and J lost 0 bases. This CDR3 has 17 amino acids. Per germline, CDR1 SGHDT and CDR2 YYEEEE. The CDR3 DNA reads TGTGCCAGCAGCCCTACCCCGGGGGGTCTAGCCAAAAACATTCAGTACTTC. Its protein product is CASSPTPGGLAKNIQYF.

The chain is built from TRBV6-6 and TRBJ1-1; no clear D. From germline, CDR1 is MNHNY and CDR2 SVGAGI (reference sequence). This CDR3 has 12 amino acids. The ends were cut back, 7 bases at V and 4 bases at J, with 10 bases in the middle. Here the CDR3 reads CASTEDLTEAFF. The CDR3 DNA reads as TGTGCCAGCACCGAGGATCTCACTGAAGCTTTCTTT.

The CDR3 loop is CASSERGQGASGYTF. CDR3 nucleotide sequence: TGTGCCAGCAGTGAACGCGGACAGGGGGCGAGTGGCTACACCTTC. This chain links TRBV2 with TRBJ1-2; 11 nucleotides agree with TRBD1. V lost 2 bases, J lost 7 bases, and 6 bases stayed unmatched. CDR1 and CDR2 from the germline V gene are SNHLY and FYNNEI. The CDR3 has 15 residues.

This rearrangement joins TRBV5-6 to TRBJ2-7; no reliable D call. This CDR3 region has 14 residues. V dropped 2 bases and J dropped 0 bases, with 9 bases sitting between them. Per the germline V gene, CDR1 is SGHDT and CDR2 is YYEEEE. The CDR3 region has the DNA TGTGCCAGCAGCTTAGGAACAGTCTCCTACGAGCAGTACTTC. It translates to CASSLGTVSYEQYF.

J is TRBJ2-3 and V is TRBV6-5, with D perhaps matching TRBD1 (6 bases). Looked up from germline, CDR1 is MNHEY and CDR2 is SVGAGI. The CDR3 loop spans 15 amino acids. Trimming shortened V by 8 bases and J by 3 bases, and 18 bases separated the two germline ends. The CDR3 coding sequence is TGTGCCAGCGGAAGATTCAGGGGTCTAACAGATACGCAGTATTTT. It is translated as CASGRFRGLTDTQYF.

The chain carries TRBV7-3 and TRBJ1-3; 9 nucleotides agree with TRBD1. Per the germline V gene, CDR1 is SGHTA and CDR2 is FQGTGA. V lost 5 bases to trimming and J lost 3 bases; unmatched junction nucleotides: 5. CDR3 length: 15 amino acids. The CDR3 reads CASSVQGAGGNTIYF. DNA for the CDR3: TGTGCCAGCAGCGTACAGGGGGCAGGTGGAAACACCATATATTTT. Full variable domain (remainder filled in from reference TRBV7-3 and TRBJ1-3): GAGVSQTPSNKVTEKGKYVELRCDPISGHTALYWYRQSLGQGPEFLIYFQGTGAADDSGLPNDRFFAVRPEGSVSTLKIQRTERGDSAVYLCASSVQGAGGNTIYFGEGSWLTVV.